These T cell receptor beta chains were read from a single sample in a study of shared clonotypes between healthy human individuals. Using immunoSEQ multiplex PCR, the repertoire was profiled, and TCRdb retains in-frame clones only, with some absent. The sample has hundreds of thousands of clones, roughly 96% seen once. The sequencing input was naive CD8+ T cells sorted from blood. Receptors originate from a woman aged 30 to 39 in good health. The CDR3 runs from the conserved cysteine through the conserved F or W. A D gene is named only where the DNA matches it firmly. Clone sizes are given selectively: once, few, many, or a class where the clone is expanded.

j_call d_call clone_size v_call cdr3_nt cdr3_aa
TRBJ2-7 - - TRBV11-2 TGTGCCAGCAGCTTTCCTGCGGGCCCACCATACGAGCAGTACTTC CASSFPAGPPYEQYF
TRBJ1-2 - - TRBV4-1 TGCGCCAGCAGCCAAAGGTCAACCGTAAGCCGGACTAACTATGGCTACACCTTC CASSQRSTVSRTNYGYTF
TRBJ2-2 TRBD2 - TRBV28 TGTGCCAGCAGTTCCCCCCGCGGAACTCGGGGGGGCACCGGGGAGCTGTTTTTT CASSSPRGTRGGTGELFF
TRBJ2-7 - - TRBV5-4 TGTGCCAGCAGCTTTATCGGGAGCTCCTACGAGCAGTACTTC CASSFIGSSYEQYF
TRBJ1-1 - - TRBV5-5 TGTGCCAGCAGCTTGTTTTCGGGGTTCACTGAAGCTTTCTTT CASSLFSGFTEAFF
TRBJ2-3 - once TRBV10-3 TGTGCCATCAGCCCTGGGGTTATTAGCACAGATACGCAGTATTTT CAISPGVISTDTQYF
TRBJ1-3 - - TRBV28 TGTGCCAGCAGTTTATCTGCTAGCTCTGGAAACACCATATATTTT CASSLSASSGNTIYF
TRBJ2-7 TRBD1 - TRBV27 TGTGCCAGCAGTCTCGGGACAGGGGGCTCCTACGAGCAGTACTTC CASSLGTGGSYEQYF
TRBJ1-2 - - TRBV29-1 TGCAGCGTTGTACAACTCTATGGCTACACCTTC CSVVQLYGYTF
TRBJ1-2 - - TRBV6-5 TGTGCCAGCGCGACCGCGGGGGCATTTGGCTACACCTTC CASATAGAFGYTF
TRBJ2-1 TRBD2 - TRBV4-2 TGTGCCAGCAGCCAAGGTCTTCCGGGAGGGCTTAACCAGAATGAGCAGTTCTTC CASSQGLPGGLNQNEQFF
TRBJ2-5 TRBD2 - TRBV11-2 TGTGCCAGCAGCTTAGCAGTAGCGGGAGGGTGGGAGACCCAGTACTTC CASSLAVAGGWETQYF
TRBJ2-2 - once TRBV13 TGTGCCAGCCGGTGGGCGAACACCGGGGAGCTGTTTTTT CASRWANTGELFF
TRBJ2-7 TRBD1 - TRBV7-6 TGTGCCAGCAGCTGGGGACAGGGGGCTTACGAGCAGTACTTC CASSWGQGAYEQYF
TRBJ1-1 TRBD1 - TRBV5-5 TGTGCCAGCAGCTGGACGACAGGGATCGAAGCTTTCTTT CASSWTTGIEAFF
TRBJ2-2 - - TRBV6-1 TGTGCCAGCAGTGATCTGGGGAGGGGGCGCACCGGGGAGCTGTTTTTT CASSDLGRGRTGELFF
TRBJ1-1 - - TRBV4-1 TGCGCCAGCAGCCCCAGACAGACAGCCAGCACTGAAGCTTTCTTT CASSPRQTASTEAFF
TRBJ2-6 TRBD1 - TRBV27 TGTGCCAGCAGTCCAGGGACAGGGAGTAGGGCCAACGTCCTGACTTTC CASSPGTGSRANVLTF
TRBJ2-7 - - TRBV27 TGTGCCAGCACGCCTTCCGGGGGATACAACGAGCAGTACTTC CASTPSGGYNEQYF
TRBJ2-7 - - TRBV28 TGTGCCAGCAGTTTTCGGGCCCTTACCTACGAGCAGTACTTC CASSFRALTYEQYF
TRBJ2-1 - - TRBV14 TGTGCCAGCAGCCATTGGGGTAGTAAGTTCTTC CASSHWGSKFF
TRBJ2-2 - - TRBV4-1 TGCGCCAGCAGCCAAGGGCCAGTTTCCGGGGAGCTGTTTTTT CASSQGPVSGELFF
TRBJ2-7 - - TRBV6-1 TGTGCCAGCAGTCACAGGGCTCCAGAGCAGTACTTC CASSHRAPEQYF
TRBJ2-7 TRBD1 - TRBV13 TGTGCCAGCAGCTCCGGGACAGGGAGGGGCGTTTGGTACTTC CASSSGTGRGVWYF
TRBJ1-2 TRBD1 - TRBV7-9 TGTGCCAGCAGCTTAGGAGGGCAGGGGGCGTTCTATGGCTACACCTTC CASSLGGQGAFYGYTF
TRBJ2-1 - - TRBV11-2 TGTGCCAGCAGTCGTAGCGAACCTAATGAGCAGTTCTTC CASSRSEPNEQFF
TRBJ2-7 - - TRBV19 TGTGCCAGTAGTGGATCCTACGAGCAGTACTTC CASSGSYEQYF
TRBJ2-7 - - TRBV6-5 TGTGCCAGCAGTTATTCTGTGGACTACGAGCAGTACTTC CASSYSVDYEQYF
TRBJ2-1 - - TRBV7-9 TGTGCCAGCAGCTTAGCGCAGGCAGGGAGCTCCTACAATGAGCAGTTCTTC CASSLAQAGSSYNEQFF
TRBJ2-1 - - TRBV6-5 TGTGCCAGCAGTTACTCGATTGGCAGGGGCAATGAGCAGTTCTTC CASSYSIGRGNEQFF
TRBJ2-7 - - TRBV30 TGTGCCTGGAGTTCCACGTCCTACGAGCAGTACTTC CAWSSTSYEQYF
TRBJ2-7 - - TRBV7-6 TGTGCCAGCGGCCCCGCCTACGAGCAGTACTTC CASGPAYEQYF
TRBJ2-7 TRBD1 - TRBV5-4 TGTGCCAGCAGCTTGGGGGACAGGCCCTACGAGCAGTACTTC CASSLGDRPYEQYF
TRBJ1-4 - - TRBV9 TGTGCCAGCAGCGTAGGGGGGAGCCAGGGCGAAAAACTGTTTTTT CASSVGGSQGEKLFF
TRBJ2-3 - once TRBV7-9 TGTGCCAGCAGTCCGACAGAGGCTTCGCAGTATTTT CASSPTEASQYF